This TCR beta chain was observed in a study of blood T cells in healthy people across ages (dated by TCRdb to 2015 to 2017). Study-wide context: Template switching captured roughly one uniquely barcoded TCR beta cDNA molecule per two T cells in model experiments. For two donors (one aged 18 to 30 and one aged 80 or older), the study analyzed two additional independent replicas of 1 million unique cDNA reads from the same blood draw. Four age groups were formed from the donors: young (average 16 years), middle-aged (approximately 41), aged (under 70) and long-lived (about 80). To track age-related changes in TCR beta repertoire diversity, the study relied on deep sequencing normalized with unique cDNA molecular identifiers. Study-wide findings and limitations: Compared with the aged group, more naive CD4+ T cells, fewer expanded clones and increased TCR diversity were shown by the long-lived group, suggesting age selection. Observed TCR beta diversity per million T cells fell roughly linearly with age, and a significant reduction was already apparent by age roughly 41. Because profiling used bulk unsorted PBMCs, naive and antigen-experienced compartments could not be compared conclusively. Because donor CMV infection status was unknown, age-related changes in expanded clonotypes were potentially confounded. Observed TCR beta diversity correlated strongly with the percentage of naive T cells measured by flow cytometry. Total diversity estimates from one million sequenced T cells were considered lower bounds and underestimates.

Via the germline V gene, CDR1 is MNHEY and CDR2 SVGAGI. The junction carries 11 bases between V and J, which are trimmed by 4 bases and 7 bases respectively. The CDR3 covers 12 residues, taking in both the cysteine and the phenylalanine. The retained sequence is limited to the CDR3, 36 bases, with the frame set at the first base. The approximately 40 donors, aged about 6 to 100 years, were systemically healthy Caucasian individuals from Russia. Each donor gave 8 to 10 milliliters of peripheral blood, drawn into EDTA-treated Vacutainer tubes. Ficoll-Paque density-gradient centrifugation was used to isolate PBMCs, with at least 6.5 million per sample. Trizol reagent was used to extract total RNA from PBMCs, with at least 6 micrograms per sample. For every donor, an aliquot of PBMCs went through flow cytometry to measure the percentages of naive CD45RAhigh/CD27high T cells. Library preparation employed 5' RACE. TCRdb records Illumina HiSeq 2500 as the sequencer. A second PCR of roughly 7 to 12 cycles was run with a J-beta primer mix and a sample-barcoded 5' primer. A template-switch 5' adaptor carrying 12 random nucleotides introduced a unique molecular identifier onto each TCR beta cDNA molecule. Each sample yielded at least 3 million CDR3-containing paired-end reads. All of the RNA was converted into first-strand cDNA using the Mint cDNA synthesis kit, with a TRBC-specific oligonucleotide serving as the primer. Following uracil-DNA glycosylase treatment, a first 18-cycle PCR with universal primers M1SS and BC2_uni_R was performed on all cDNA. The paper's processing steps were these. For normalization, 1 million high-quality reads were randomly selected from each sample, with every read carrying a distinct molecular identifier. Instead of being binned into consensus sequences, reads that shared molecular identifiers were thrown out. MiTCR, set to a Q25 quality threshold and the strictest error-elimination algorithm, was used for CDR3 identification, clonotype clustering and error correction. A nonparametric unseen species model with Euler transformation was used to estimate a lower bound on total TCR beta diversity. The public reads were run again by TCRdb, first through fastp at Q25 and then through MiXCR, and only productive beta chains were kept. Entries that share a CDR3 protein sequence are merged under the most common genes and DNA. It is TCRdb's table, rather than the study itself, that gives the V and J calls and clone size. The sample contains roughly 1,100,000 distinct CDR3 sequences, 25% of them found a single time. The leading ten clones occupy around 0.75% of the sample.

Concerning this clonotype: Its target antigen remains unknown. There are no base qualities to consult, and no much larger clone falls within one base.

These data also featured in a second study, about T cells of mothers and their children. As that second study puts it: Donors were nine systemically healthy Caucasian individuals: three mothers and their six children. cDNA synthesis consumed the entire amount of extracted RNA, loaded at about 1.5 ug RNA in each 15 ul reaction. Sample barcodes and 2-4 random nucleotides were added via the M1S primer in the second PCR. Each mother yielded over 10 million TCR beta CDR3 reads and each child 2.5 million to 3 million reads. In both related and unrelated pairs, thymic selection shapes the output of TCR recombination in a similar way, with inherited differences having only a minor effect. Normalized repertoire overlap in related mother-child pairs was always slightly higher than in unrelated mother-child pairs, but the difference was never significant. No persistent microchimeric T cell clones were detected, at a sensitivity of roughly 100 clones per million clonotypes. Deep NGS was used in the study to compare the TCR beta repertoires of mothers and children and to look for features that separate related mother-child pairs from unrelated individuals. On average, the children were roughly 10 +/- 4 years old, while the mothers were 40 +/- 4 years old. After adapter ligation with NEBNext reagents, the libraries were sequenced on Illumina HiSeq 2000 with 100+100 nt paired-end reads. To prevent cross-contamination, the mother and child libraries were prepared one month apart and sequenced in separate runs. For each donor, somewhere between about 450,000 and 2,100,000 distinct TCR beta clonotypes were identified. Naive TCR beta clonotypes were estimated from low-frequency clonotypes matched to each donor's FACS-determined naive share, without sorting.

The sample was blood. The chain is encoded by TRBV6-5 joined to TRBJ2-7, with TRBD2 tentatively as D gene (6 bases match). This sequence originates from a girl under 10 years old in good health. The DNA sequence is TGTGCCAGCAGTTCCAGCGCGGGGGAGCAGTACTTC. Its translation reads: CASSSSAGEQYF.